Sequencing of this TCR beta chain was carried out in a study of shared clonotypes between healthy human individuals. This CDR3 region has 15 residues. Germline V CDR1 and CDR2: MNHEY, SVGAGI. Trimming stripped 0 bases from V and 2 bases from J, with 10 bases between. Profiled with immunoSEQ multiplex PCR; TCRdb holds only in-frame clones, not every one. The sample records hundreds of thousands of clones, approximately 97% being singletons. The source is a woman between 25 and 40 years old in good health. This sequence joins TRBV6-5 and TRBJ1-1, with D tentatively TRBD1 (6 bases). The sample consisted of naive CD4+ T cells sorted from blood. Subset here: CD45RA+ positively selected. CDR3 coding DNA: TGTGCCAGCAGTTACTCCACAGGGCCCAACACTGAAGCTTTCTTT. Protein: CASSYSTGPNTEAFF.